These T cell receptor beta chains were read from a single sample in a study of identical twins. TCRdb itself ran the 5' RACE reads through MiXCR, one entry per CDR3 protein. The table shows a few hundred thousand distinct CDR3 sequences, with 20% to 25% occurring only once. This sample also appeared in a second study, on T cells expressing NK-cell markers.

Material for sequencing was CD4+ T cells sorted from blood. Receptors originate from a young woman in good health. The CDR3 runs from the conserved cysteine through the conserved F or W. D genes are given only for firm matches. Expanded clones get a size class; other rows say once, few or many, or leave the size out.

j_gene: TRBJ1-6
v_gene: TRBV9
d_gene: TRBD1
abundance: few
CDR3aa: CASSGGTAISPLHF
CDR3nt: TGTGCCAGCAGCGGTGGGACAGCTATTTCACCCCTCCACTTT

j_gene: TRBJ1-1
v_gene: TRBV10-3
d_gene: -
abundance: -
CDR3aa: CAISEPNVGRENTEAFF
CDR3nt: TGTGCCATCAGTGAACCTAATGTGGGCAGGGAGAACACTGAAGCTTTCTTT

j_gene: TRBJ2-1
v_gene: TRBV25-1
d_gene: -
abundance: -
CDR3aa: CASSEYGRVINEQFF
CDR3nt: TGTGCCAGCAGTGAATACGGCAGGGTTATCAATGAGCAGTTCTTC

j_gene: TRBJ2-7
v_gene: TRBV5-1
d_gene: -
abundance: once
CDR3aa: CASSWDGTLQAEQYF
CDR3nt: TGCGCCAGCAGCTGGGATGGGACCCTTCAAGCCGAGCAGTACTTC

j_gene: TRBJ2-3
v_gene: TRBV5-1
d_gene: -
abundance: few
CDR3aa: CASSPGGRGDTQYF
CDR3nt: TGCGCCAGCAGCCCCGGGGGGCGGGGAGATACGCAGTATTTT

j_gene: TRBJ2-3
v_gene: TRBV29-1
d_gene: TRBD1
abundance: -
CDR3aa: CSVGTVQTDTQYF
CDR3nt: TGCAGCGTGGGGACAGTACAAACAGATACGCAGTATTTT

j_gene: TRBJ2-7
v_gene: TRBV2
d_gene: -
abundance: -
CDR3aa: CASTWGRVDEQYF
CDR3nt: TGTGCCAGCACCTGGGGCAGGGTGGACGAGCAGTACTTC

j_gene: TRBJ2-6
v_gene: TRBV25-1
d_gene: TRBD1
abundance: -
CDR3aa: CATATGGSSGANVLTF
CDR3nt: TGTGCCACCGCGACAGGGGGAAGCTCTGGGGCCAACGTCCTGACTTTC

j_gene: TRBJ2-7
v_gene: TRBV5-1
d_gene: -
abundance: -
CDR3aa: CASSLGGGLGYEQYF
CDR3nt: TGCGCCAGCAGCTTGGGCGGGGGCCTCGGTTACGAGCAGTACTTC

j_gene: TRBJ1-1
v_gene: TRBV15
d_gene: -
abundance: -
CDR3aa: CATSRPRKNTEAFF
CDR3nt: TGTGCCACCAGCAGACCCAGAAAAAACACTGAAGCTTTCTTT

j_gene: TRBJ2-1
v_gene: TRBV12-3/TRBV12-4
d_gene: -
abundance: many
CDR3aa: CARGGRCHNEQFF
CDR3nt: TGTGCCAGGGGGGGACGGTGCCACAATGAGCAGTTCTTC

j_gene: TRBJ2-1
v_gene: TRBV6-2/TRBV6-3
d_gene: TRBD2
abundance: -
CDR3aa: CASKRTSGVSYNEQFF
CDR3nt: TGTGCCAGCAAAAGGACTAGCGGGGTCTCCTACAATGAGCAGTTCTTC

j_gene: TRBJ2-1
v_gene: TRBV9
d_gene: TRBD2
abundance: -
CDR3aa: CASSVDGPSGVRNEQFF
CDR3nt: TGTGCCAGCAGCGTAGATGGTCCTAGCGGGGTGCGCAATGAGCAGTTCTTC

j_gene: TRBJ2-7
v_gene: TRBV7-9
d_gene: TRBD2
abundance: -
CDR3aa: CASSLGTGGASEQYF
CDR3nt: TGTGCCAGCAGCCTTGGAACCGGGGGGGCCTCCGAGCAGTACTTC

j_gene: TRBJ2-7
v_gene: TRBV5-1
d_gene: -
abundance: -
CDR3aa: CASRKGDEQYF
CDR3nt: TGCGCCAGCAGGAAGGGGGACGAGCAGTACTTC

j_gene: TRBJ2-3
v_gene: TRBV12-3/TRBV12-4
d_gene: -
abundance: -
CDR3aa: CASSFSLPDTQYF
CDR3nt: TGTGCCAGCAGTTTCTCGTTGCCAGATACGCAGTATTTT

j_gene: TRBJ2-5
v_gene: TRBV6-6
d_gene: -
abundance: few
CDR3aa: CASSSIGQETQYF
CDR3nt: TGTGCCAGCAGCTCTATAGGTCAAGAGACCCAGTACTTC

j_gene: TRBJ2-1
v_gene: TRBV5-1
d_gene: -
abundance: few
CDR3aa: CASSLVVEYNEQFF
CDR3nt: TGCGCCAGCAGCTTGGTGGTGGAGTACAATGAGCAGTTCTTC

j_gene: TRBJ2-1
v_gene: TRBV12-3/TRBV12-4
d_gene: -
abundance: many
CDR3aa: CASGLYNEQFF
CDR3nt: TGTGCCAGCGGACTCTACAATGAGCAGTTCTTC

j_gene: TRBJ2-7
v_gene: TRBV14
d_gene: TRBD2
abundance: -
CDR3aa: CASSPRVRLADYEQYF
CDR3nt: TGTGCCAGCAGCCCCCGAGTGAGACTAGCGGACTACGAGCAGTACTTC

j_gene: TRBJ2-3
v_gene: TRBV20-1
d_gene: TRBD1
abundance: -
CDR3aa: CSASSGTGRTDTQYF
CDR3nt: TGCAGTGCTAGTTCCGGGACAGGGCGCACAGATACGCAGTATTTT

j_gene: TRBJ2-3
v_gene: TRBV24-1
d_gene: -
abundance: -
CDR3aa: CATSGGRETDTQYF
CDR3nt: TGTGCCACCAGTGGAGGACGGGAGACAGATACGCAGTATTTT

j_gene: TRBJ2-1
v_gene: TRBV20-1
d_gene: -
abundance: -
CDR3aa: CSASLSGLNEQFF
CDR3nt: TGCAGTGCGTCTCTTAGCGGCCTCAATGAGCAGTTCTTC

j_gene: TRBJ2-2
v_gene: TRBV14
d_gene: TRBD1
abundance: -
CDR3aa: CASSQDQGERRTGELFF
CDR3nt: TGTGCCAGCAGCCAAGATCAGGGGGAGAGGAGAACCGGGGAGCTGTTTTTT

j_gene: TRBJ2-7
v_gene: TRBV10-3
d_gene: -
abundance: -
CDR3aa: CAISETTTYEQYF
CDR3nt: TGTGCCATCAGTGAGACTACTACCTACGAGCAGTACTTC

j_gene: TRBJ2-3
v_gene: TRBV20-1
d_gene: -
abundance: few
CDR3aa: CSARGGQKGDTQYF
CDR3nt: TGCAGTGCTAGGGGGGGACAGAAGGGAGATACGCAGTATTTT

j_gene: TRBJ2-3
v_gene: TRBV5-1
d_gene: -
abundance: -
CDR3aa: CASSLDAGLRDTQYF
CDR3nt: TGCGCCAGCAGCTTGGATGCAGGGCTGAGAGATACGCAGTATTTT

j_gene: TRBJ1-1
v_gene: TRBV20-1
d_gene: -
abundance: once
CDR3aa: CSARVEGWSTEAFF
CDR3nt: TGCAGTGCTAGAGTAGAGGGATGGAGCACTGAAGCTTTCTTT

j_gene: TRBJ2-7
v_gene: TRBV7-2
d_gene: TRBD2
abundance: few
CDR3aa: CASSLERESDEQYF
CDR3nt: TGTGCCAGCAGCTTAGAGCGGGAGTCCGACGAGCAGTACTTC

j_gene: TRBJ1-6
v_gene: TRBV11-2
d_gene: -
abundance: -
CDR3aa: CASSLEAGDNSPLHF
CDR3nt: TGTGCCAGCAGCTTAGAAGCGGGGGATAATTCACCCCTCCACTTT

j_gene: TRBJ2-2
v_gene: TRBV25-1
d_gene: TRBD1
abundance: -
CDR3aa: CASSPDRVRPGELFF
CDR3nt: TGTGCCAGCAGCCCGGACAGGGTGAGACCCGGGGAGCTGTTTTTT

j_gene: TRBJ2-1
v_gene: TRBV7-6
d_gene: TRBD2
abundance: -
CDR3aa: CASSLWPPPSGPSYNEQFF
CDR3nt: TGTGCCAGCAGCTTATGGCCCCCGCCTAGCGGGCCAAGCTACAATGAGCAGTTCTTC

j_gene: TRBJ1-6
v_gene: TRBV7-8
d_gene: -
abundance: -
CDR3aa: CATSPSSYNSPLHF
CDR3nt: TGTGCCACCTCGCCGAGCTCCTATAATTCACCCCTCCACTTT

j_gene: TRBJ1-1
v_gene: TRBV12-3/TRBV12-4
d_gene: -
abundance: few
CDR3aa: CASSLGKGSNTEAFF
CDR3nt: TGTGCCAGCAGTTTAGGAAAGGGCTCGAACACTGAAGCTTTCTTT

j_gene: TRBJ1-1
v_gene: TRBV24-1
d_gene: -
abundance: few
CDR3aa: CATSDLIGGLVAEAFF
CDR3nt: TGTGCCACCAGTGATTTGATTGGGGGCTTGGTCGCTGAAGCTTTCTTT